The clone carrying this T cell receptor (beta chain) has at least ten counts. What it binds is unknown. TCRdb analysed the reads with MiXCR anew, one entry per CDR3 protein. The sample holds hundreds of thousands of distinct CDR3 sequences; roughly 30% are singletons and the top ten take approximately 18%. V lost 1 base, J lost 6 bases, and 7 bases lay in between. The CDR3 length is 13 residues. Germline CDR1 SEHNR, CDR2 FQNEAQ (reference sequence). The data stem from a study of T cell repertoires in cytomegalovirus infection. Study in general: Evidence of both CMV infection and a matching HLA type came from public TCR beta signatures. Overall study findings and caveats: Cumulated frequencies of public TCR beta families served to identify carriers of CMV plus the relevant HLA.

The sequenced sample was cultured PBMCs, obtained from culture after CMV antigen stimulation. This chain links TRBV7-9 with TRBJ1-3; D unclear. This clonotype originated in a human donor in good health (CMV status not recorded). Some clones in this sample may be carry-over from other donors' samples. The CDR3 loop reads CASSLGLENTIYF. DNA for the CDR3: TGTGCCAGCAGCTTAGGCCTTGAAAACACCATATATTTT.